The source of this TCR beta chain is a study of PD-1 blockade in classical Hodgkin lymphoma (TCRdb year 2020). For the wider study: Nivolumab dosing was 3 mg/kg intravenously every 2 weeks, continuing until either disease progression or unacceptable toxicity. To define a peripheral blood immune signature of response to PD-1 blockade in classical Hodgkin lymphoma, the study combined TCR beta sequencing with CyTOF.

On this clone: Its recognized antigen is unknown. No base-level quality is on record; no much larger clone is a single base apart.

The junction carries 5 bases between V and J, which are trimmed by 5 bases and 4 bases respectively. The germline V gene (reference sequence) provides CDR1 SEHNR and CDR2 FQNEAQ. There are 12 amino acids in the CDR3, from cysteine to phenylalanine inclusive. The CDR3 DNA has 36 bases and is translated from base 1. What the time point label conveys for this sample: cycle 4 day 1 (C4D1), after five to seven weeks of nivolumab. Every trial patient had relapsed after autologous stem cell transplantation, and cohorts A, B and C differed in prior brentuximab vedotin exposure. A Miltenyi CD4+ T cell isolation kit was used for magnetic negative selection to purify CD4+ T cells from thawed PBMCs. The trial cohort included more than 55 patients with relapsed/refractory classical Hodgkin lymphoma, and each patient had a best overall response of complete response, partial response or progressive disease. Trial patients were treated with single-agent nivolumab in the multi-cohort phase II CheckMate 205 trial. An independent review committee assessed best overall response by applying the 2007 International Working Group response criteria. PBMCs from the trial were collected at three points: immediately before nivolumab initiation (C1D1), and during therapy at cycle 2 day 1 and cycle 4 day 1. Peripheral blood was collected in 8 mL Vacutainer Cell Preparation Tubes, from which PBMCs were isolated by centrifugation and then cryopreserved. Purified CD4+ and CD8+ fractions were prepared only for cases where an additional PBMC sample was available. On LS columns in a quadroMACS separator, the magnetically labelled cells were depleted, and the flow-through was collected as the purified fraction.

The Qiagen DNeasy kit was used to extract genomic DNA from unsorted PBMCs and from the negatively selected CD4+ and CD8+ fractions. Using primers that anneal to V and J segments, immunoSEQ multiplex PCR amplified the TCR beta CDR3 regions. A synthetic immune receptor repertoire was used to minimize amplification bias, and any residual bias was removed computationally once sequencing was done. Per the authors' processing: Repertoire diversity was quantified as the Shannon entropy index using custom Python scripts. Unsorted, CD4+ and CD8+ repertoires were analyzed separately, except in combined analyses where CD4+ and CD8+ sequences were merged in silico. Clonal expansion was defined as a frequency increase of at least 2-fold after treatment compared with C1D1, and clones undetected at baseline were assigned a pseudocount of 0.5. Singleton clones were defined as clones with 0 or 1 copy at C1D1, and non-singleton clones were defined as clones with 2 or more copies. By matching protein sequences in sorted samples from the same patient, clones expanded in unsorted samples were annotated as CD4+, CD8+ or unknown. Diversity changes from C1D1 to C4D1 were tested in paired samples using Wilcoxon tests. TCRdb took this table from immuneACCESS and kept in-frame rearrangements with V and J called. Such tables lack part of the clones; where checked against another copy, unresolved V genes explain under half of the gap, and the rest is unexplained. That table gives V, J and clone size, and the DNA gave D and trimming. Across this sample there are fewer than 35,000 clones, with about 86% seen only once. Approximately 0.81% of the sample lies in the top ten.

What the work shows at the level of the full study, not this receptor alone: Baseline TCR diversity was reported to be lower in newly diagnosed patients than in healthy donors and to be lower still in relapsed/refractory patients. Lower diversity was observed in patients in whom nivolumab was started less than 1 year after ASCT, and these patients were excluded from later analyses so that confounding by immune reconstitution would be avoided. Trial patients with a complete response had baseline diversity similar to that of newly diagnosed patients, while partial responders and progressors had significantly lower diversity. A significant rise by C4D1 was seen in CD4+ but not CD8+ TCR diversity (p=0.0027 vs p=0.16), with the rise being most apparent in complete responders (p=0.02). The study was limited to a single clinical trial cohort, and causes of repertoire differences, possibly disease activity or prior therapy, remained undefined.

Specimen: CD4+ T cells from blood, collected before the fourth cycle of nivolumab. The sequence was collected from a human donor with classical Hodgkin lymphoma. This chain is built from TRBV7-9 and TRBJ1-4; no confident D gene assignment can be made. The DNA is as follows: TGTGCCAGCAGCCCGGGTAATGAAAAACTGTTTTTT. This sequence encodes CASSPGNEKLFF.